Sequencing of this TCR beta chain was carried out in a study of shared clonotypes between healthy human individuals. The data were produced by immunoSEQ multiplex PCR, yet TCRdb's version contains in-frame clones alone and is incomplete. The profile shows a few million clones, 85% to 95% of them singletons. With V trimmed by 7 bases and J by 5 bases, 5 bases remained unmatched. This CDR3 spans 14 amino acids. The germline V gene encodes CDR1 SNHLY and CDR2 FYNNEI. The gene calls are TRBV2 and TRBJ1-5, with TRBD1 matching over 10 bases. The sequence derives from a man aged 18 to 29 in good health. Some clones in this sample may be carry-over from other donors' samples. Sequenced: naive CD4+ T cells from PBMCs. As for subset: CD45RA+ positively selected. The CDR3 protein is CASTTDRGHQPQHF. CDR3 bases: TGTGCCAGCACTACCGACAGGGGGCATCAGCCCCAGCATTTT.